The 13 T cell receptor beta chains reported below all come from one sample, sequenced in a study of cytomegalovirus exposure and HLA in healthy donors. The PCR ran on 60 Vbeta and 13 Jbeta primers. Assay used: immunoSEQ multiplex PCR; TCRdb lists only in-frame clones, some missing. The sample has 120,000 to 150,000 clones, 73% seen once. Sequencing used PBMCs. Receptor source: a woman under 30 in good health and CMV-seronegative.

The sample holds a few counts of this clone. This chain links TRBV7-2 with TRBJ1-6; TRBD1 might be the D (6 bases). CDR3 length equals 17 residues. CDR1 is SGHTA, CDR2 FQGNSA, per germline. V lost 5 bases and J lost 0, with 14 bases in between. The CDR3 bases are TGTGCCAGCAGCCCAGACAGGCTCATCTCCTATAATTCACCCCTCCACTTT. Its protein is CASSPDRLISYNSPLHF. Filled out from reference TRBV7-2 and TRBJ1-6, the complete variable domain reads GAGVSQSPSNKVTEKGKDVELRCDPISGHTALYWYRQSLGQGLEFLIYFQGNSAPDKSGLPSDRFSAERTGGSVSTLTIQRTQQEDSAVYLCASSPDRLISYNSPLHFGNGTRLTVT.

The V and J genes are TRBV7-9 and TRBJ2-7, with 12 bases fitting TRBD1. CDR1 and CDR2 from the germline V gene are SEHNR and FQNEAQ (reference sequence). The CDR3 is made up of 16 amino acids. CDR3 bases: TGTGCCAGCAGGGATCCCCGGGGACAGGGGGCCTATGAGCAGTACGTC. It yields the protein CASRDPRGQGAYEQYV.

V is TRBV4-2 and J is TRBJ2-7, with TRBD2 matching over 7 bases. Germline CDR1 reads LGHNA; CDR2 reads YNFKEQ. V dropped 0 bases and J dropped 1; count of bases not matched to a gene: 3. The CDR3 consists of 15 residues. This CDR3 reads CASSQEGGESYEQYF. CDR3 nucleotide sequence: TGTGCCAGCAGCCAAGAGGGGGGGGAGTCCTACGAGCAGTACTTC.

V is TRBV10-3 and J is TRBJ2-2; 7 bases map to TRBD2. The V gene's germline CDR1 is ENHRY and CDR2 SYGVKD. Losses at the gene ends were 6 bases for V and 1 base for J; bases not matched to a gene: 5. The CDR3 consists of 15 residues. CDR3: CAISRAGVNTGELFF. The DNA for the CDR3 is TGTGCCATCAGCAGGGCGGGAGTGAACACCGGGGAGCTGTTTTTT.

The CDR3 DNA follows: TGCGCCAGCAGCCAAGTTTCGTCAGGGAACACTGAAGCTTTCTTT. As protein: CASSQVSSGNTEAFF. The chain recombines TRBV4-3 with TRBJ1-1; unclear D gene. The CDR3 loop spans 15 amino acids. Trimming cost V 1 base and J 1 base, with 10 bases left between them. CDR1 and CDR2 from the germline V gene are LGHNA and YSLEER.

The V call is TRBV27, the J call TRBJ2-2; possibly TRBD1 for D (6 bases). The CDR3 has 13 amino acids. Trimming took 5 bases from V and 9 from J, leaving 13 bases between them. Germline values: CDR1 MNHEY, CDR2 SMNVEV (reference sequence). CDR3 in amino acids: CASSPWTARELFF. The CDR3 coding sequence is TGTGCCAGCAGTCCCTGGACAGCGCGGGAGCTGTTTTTT.

This chain connects TRBV4-3 to TRBJ1-2; D possibly corresponds to TRBD1 (6 bases). V dropped 0 bases and J dropped 2 bases, with 13 bases sitting between them. This CDR3 is 16 amino acids long. The V gene's germline CDR1 is LGHNA and CDR2 YSLEER. CDR3 sequence (DNA): TGCGCCAGCAGCCAAGATACAGGGACCACAAACTATGGCTACACCTTC. This codes for CASSQDTGTTNYGYTF.

This sequence joins TRBV7-6 and TRBJ2-5; TRBD1 matches at 7 bases. The closer fit of TRBJ2-7 to the DNA end suggests the J call may be wrong. The CDR3 extends over 13 amino acids. Germline V gene data show CDR1 as SGHVS and CDR2 as FNYEAQ. The CDR3 sequence: CASRAGGSYEQYF. CDR3 DNA sequence: TGTGCCAGCAGGGCAGGGGGCTCCTACGAGCAGTACTTC.

CDR3 sequence: CASSQEPGANTGELFF. The CDR3 coding sequence is TGCGCCAGCAGCCAAGAACCGGGAGCTAACACCGGGGAGCTGTTTTTT. This chain connects TRBV4-3 to TRBJ2-2; D might be TRBD2 (6 bases). This CDR3 contains 16 residues. The V gene's germline CDR1 is LGHNA and CDR2 YSLEER. V was clipped by 0 bases and J by 2 bases, with 10 bases between them.

The genes are TRBV27 and TRBJ1-6; perhaps TRBD1 as D (6 bases). The CDR3 has 16 amino acids. The germline V gene encodes CDR1 MNHEY and CDR2 SMNVEV (reference sequence). V was trimmed by 0 bases and J by 2 bases, leaving 8 bases between them. Here the CDR3 DNA reads TGTGCCAGCAGTTTATCGACAGGTGCCTATAATTCACCCCTCCACTTT. This translates into CASSLSTGAYNSPLHF.

The V call is TRBV14, the J call TRBJ1-5; 9 positions agree with TRBD1. The CDR3 loop spans 17 amino acids. The germline CDR1 and CDR2 sequences are SGHDN and FVKESK. V gave up 1 base and J gave up 6 bases; unmatched junction bases: 10. The CDR3 loop is CASSQAGEDRGIQPQHF. The DNA for the CDR3 is TGTGCCAGCAGCCAAGCGGGAGAGGACAGGGGTATTCAGCCCCAGCATTTT.

V and J are TRBV13 and TRBJ2-5; 10 bases match TRBD1. The germline gives CDR1 PRHDT, CDR2 FYEKMQ (reference sequence). The CDR3 runs 18 residues. V lost 5 bases and J lost 5; bases outside the gene matches: 17. CDR3 protein: CASSTPRDRGQEGETQYF. CDR3 sequence (DNA): TGTGCCAGCAGCACCCCCCGAGACAGGGGGCAAGAAGGGGAGACCCAGTACTTC.

This chain uses TRBV5-6 with TRBJ2-7; D is possibly TRBD2 (7 bases). This CDR3 region has 12 residues. Germline V CDR1 and CDR2: SGHDT, YYEEEE. V lost 7 bases to trimming and J lost 5 bases, with 13 bases between them. For the CDR3, the DNA is TGTGCCAGCGGGCGGGGGACAAACGAGCAGTACGTC. It encodes CASGRGTNEQYV.